This TCR beta chain appears in the sequencing data of a study of neurological immune-mediated disorders. The germline V gene encodes CDR1 DFQATT and CDR2 SNEGSKA (reference sequence). The CDR3 is 12 residues long. This clonotype appeared many times. Germline and junction disagree at one end, which may indicate a read error. TCRdb re-called the 5' RACE reads through MiXCR, storing one row per CDR3 protein. The sample has 30,000 to 45,000 distinct CDR3 sequences; 11% are singletons. Sequencing was performed on CD4+ T cells from blood. The receptor comes from a woman younger than 45 with HTLV-1-associated myelopathy (HAM/TSP). V usage is TRBV20-1 and J usage is TRBJ1-6, with 8 positions matching TRBD1. CDR3 amino acids: CSANQQGGPFYF. CDR3 nucleotides: TGCAGTGCTAACCAACAGGGGGGGCCTTTCTACTTT.